The 2 T cell receptor beta chains reported below all come from one sample, sequenced in a study of T-cell memory formation after mild COVID-19. TCRdb itself ran the 5' RACE reads through MiXCR, one entry per CDR3 protein. The sample lists 350,000 to 500,000 distinct CDR3 sequences; 23% were seen once. Sequenced input: PBMCs or a T cell subset sorted from them (not recorded which). Source of these receptors: an adult woman who had mild COVID-19 (a few samples of this study predate the infection). Cell type and time point are not known.

This clonotype was counted between two and nine times. J is TRBJ2-2 and V is TRBV7-2; 9 bases are shared with TRBD2. With 5 bases clipped from V and 0 bases from J, the junction kept 13 bases outside the gene matches. This CDR3 is 19 amino acids long. CDR1 and CDR2 (germline): SGHTA, FQGNSA. CDR3 amino acids: CASSPMWVVAGANTGELFF. The CDR3 DNA is TGTGCCAGCAGCCCCATGTGGGTTGTAGCGGGAGCGAACACCGGGGAGCTGTTTTTT. The entire variable domain, with the rest obtained from reference TRBV7-2 and TRBJ2-2, is as follows: GAGVSQSPSNKVTEKGKDVELRCDPISGHTALYWYRQSLGQGLEFLIYFQGNSAPDKSGLPSDRFSAERTGGSVSTLTIQRTQQEDSAVYLCASSPMWVVAGANTGELFFGEGSRLTVL.

The genes are TRBV5-1 and TRBJ2-2; 10 nucleotides match TRBD1. This CDR3 spans 16 amino acids. Germline loops: CDR1 SGHRS, CDR2 YFSETQ. The ends lost 3 bases at V and 4 bases at J; junction bases unmatched: 6. CDR3 loop: CASSYMGQGSTGELFF. The CDR3 DNA reads TGCGCCAGCAGCTATATGGGACAGGGGAGCACCGGGGAGCTGTTTTTT.